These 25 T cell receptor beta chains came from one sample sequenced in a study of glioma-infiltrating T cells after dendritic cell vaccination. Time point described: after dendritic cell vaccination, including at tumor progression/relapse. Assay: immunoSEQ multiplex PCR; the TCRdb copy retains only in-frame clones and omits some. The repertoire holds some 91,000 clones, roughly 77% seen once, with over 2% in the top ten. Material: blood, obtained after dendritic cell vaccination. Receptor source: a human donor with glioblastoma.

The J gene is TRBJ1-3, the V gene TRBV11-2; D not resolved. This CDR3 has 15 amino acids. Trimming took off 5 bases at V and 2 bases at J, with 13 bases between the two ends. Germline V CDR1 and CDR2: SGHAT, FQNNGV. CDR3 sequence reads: CASSTAGGTGNTIYF. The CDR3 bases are TGTGCCAGCAGCACAGCAGGAGGGACTGGAAACACCATATATTTT.

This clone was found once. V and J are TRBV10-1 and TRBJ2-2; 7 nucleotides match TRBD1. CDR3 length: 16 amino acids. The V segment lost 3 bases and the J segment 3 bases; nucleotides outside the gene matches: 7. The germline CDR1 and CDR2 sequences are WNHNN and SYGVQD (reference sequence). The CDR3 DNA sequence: TGCGCCAGCAGTGACGACAGGGCTCTCGACACCGGGGAGCTGTTTTTT. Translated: CASSDDRALDTGELFF.

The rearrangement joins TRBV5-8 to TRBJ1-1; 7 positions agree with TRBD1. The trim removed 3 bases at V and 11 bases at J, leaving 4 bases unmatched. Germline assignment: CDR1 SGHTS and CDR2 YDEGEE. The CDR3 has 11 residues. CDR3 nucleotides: TGTGCCAGCAGCTCGACAGGGTTGGCTTTCTTT. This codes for CASSSTGLAFF.

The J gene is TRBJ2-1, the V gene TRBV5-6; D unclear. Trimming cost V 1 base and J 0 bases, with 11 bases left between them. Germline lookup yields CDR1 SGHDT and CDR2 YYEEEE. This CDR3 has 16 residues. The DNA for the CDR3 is TGTGCCAGCAGCTTGCGGTCTTTTAGCTCCTACAATGAGCAGTTCTTC. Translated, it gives CASSLRSFSSYNEQFF.

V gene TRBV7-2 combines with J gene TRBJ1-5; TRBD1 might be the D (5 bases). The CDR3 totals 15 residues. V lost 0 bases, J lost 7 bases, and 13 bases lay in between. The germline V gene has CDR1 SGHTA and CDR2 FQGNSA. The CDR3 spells CASSLASQGGQPQHF. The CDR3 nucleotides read TGTGCCAGCAGCTTAGCTTCCCAGGGAGGGCAGCCCCAGCATTTT.

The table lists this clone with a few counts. CDR3 in amino acids: CASSLAGDHYEQYV. The CDR3 region has the DNA TGTGCCAGCAGCTTAGCGGGAGATCACTACGAGCAGTACGTC. The chain couples TRBV7-6 to TRBJ2-7; TRBD2 might be the D (5 bases). Germline V CDR1 and CDR2: SGHVS, FNYEAQ. V was shortened by 0 bases and J by 3 bases, with 9 bases between the two germline ends. The CDR3 spans 14 residues.

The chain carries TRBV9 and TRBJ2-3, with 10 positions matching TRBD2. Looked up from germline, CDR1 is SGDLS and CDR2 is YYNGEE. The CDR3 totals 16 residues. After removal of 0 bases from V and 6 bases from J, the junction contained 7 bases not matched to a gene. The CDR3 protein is CASSVGLAGVGDTQYF. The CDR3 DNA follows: TGTGCCAGCAGCGTAGGTCTAGCGGGAGTTGGTGATACGCAGTATTTT.

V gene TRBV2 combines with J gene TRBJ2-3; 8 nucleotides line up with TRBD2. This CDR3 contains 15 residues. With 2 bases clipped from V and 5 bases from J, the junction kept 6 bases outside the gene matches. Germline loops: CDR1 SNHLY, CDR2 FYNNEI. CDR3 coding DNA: TGTGCCAGCAGTGAAAACGGGGGGGCTTTAGATACGCAGTATTTT. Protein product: CASSENGGALDTQYF.

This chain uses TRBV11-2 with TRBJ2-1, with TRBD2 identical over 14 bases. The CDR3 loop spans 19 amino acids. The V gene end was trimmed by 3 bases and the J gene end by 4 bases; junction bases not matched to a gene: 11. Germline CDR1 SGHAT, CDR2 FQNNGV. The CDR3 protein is CASSFRLAGGPGIYNEQFF. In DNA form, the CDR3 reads TGTGCCAGCAGCTTCCGACTAGCGGGAGGGCCGGGGATTTACAATGAGCAGTTCTTC.

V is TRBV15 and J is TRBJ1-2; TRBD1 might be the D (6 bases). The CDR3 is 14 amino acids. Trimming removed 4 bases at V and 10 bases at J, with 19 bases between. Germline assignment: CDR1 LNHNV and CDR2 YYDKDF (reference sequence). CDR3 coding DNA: TGTGCCACCAGCATGAGGGACATAAGGAACGACTACACCTTC. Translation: CATSMRDIRNDYTF.

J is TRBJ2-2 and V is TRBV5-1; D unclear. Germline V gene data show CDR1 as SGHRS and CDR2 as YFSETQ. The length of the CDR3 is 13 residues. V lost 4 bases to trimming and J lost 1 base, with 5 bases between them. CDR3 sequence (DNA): TGCGCCAGCAGCGCCAGGAACACCGGGGAGCTGTTTTTT. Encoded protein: CASSARNTGELFF.

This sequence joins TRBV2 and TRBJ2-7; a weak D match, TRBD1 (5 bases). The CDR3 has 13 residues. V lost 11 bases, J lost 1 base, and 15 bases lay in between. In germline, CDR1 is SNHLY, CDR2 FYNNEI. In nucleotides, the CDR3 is TGTGCCTCCAAACTACAGGATTCCTACGAGCAGTACGTC. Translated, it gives CASKLQDSYEQYV.

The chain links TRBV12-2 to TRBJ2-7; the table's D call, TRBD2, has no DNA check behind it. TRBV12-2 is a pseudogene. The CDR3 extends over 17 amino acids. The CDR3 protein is CASRLDSTGTFTYEQYV. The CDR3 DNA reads TGTGCAAGTCGCTTAGATTCAACTGGGACTTTCACCTACGAGCAGTACGTC.

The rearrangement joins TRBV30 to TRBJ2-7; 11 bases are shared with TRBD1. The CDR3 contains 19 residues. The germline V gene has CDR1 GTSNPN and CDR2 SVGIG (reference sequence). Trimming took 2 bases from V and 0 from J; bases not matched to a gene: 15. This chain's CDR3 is CAWSSTRTGGIPVSYEQYV. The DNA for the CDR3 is TGTGCCTGGAGTTCCACCCGGACAGGGGGCATACCCGTCTCCTACGAGCAGTACGTC.

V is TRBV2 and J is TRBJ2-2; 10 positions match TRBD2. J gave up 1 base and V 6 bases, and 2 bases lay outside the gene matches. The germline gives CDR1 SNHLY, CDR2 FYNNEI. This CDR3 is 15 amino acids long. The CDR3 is CASRASGGNTGELFF. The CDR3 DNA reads TGTGCCAGCAGGGCTAGCGGGGGGAACACCGGGGAGCTGTTTTTT.

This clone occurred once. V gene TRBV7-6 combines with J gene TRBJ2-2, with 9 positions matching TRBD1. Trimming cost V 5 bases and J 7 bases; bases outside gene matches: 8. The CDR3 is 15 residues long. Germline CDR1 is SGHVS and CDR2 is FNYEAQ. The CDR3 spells CASSVLQGAGGELFF. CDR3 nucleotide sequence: TGTGCCAGCAGCGTACTACAGGGGGCCGGCGGGGAGCTGTTTTTT.

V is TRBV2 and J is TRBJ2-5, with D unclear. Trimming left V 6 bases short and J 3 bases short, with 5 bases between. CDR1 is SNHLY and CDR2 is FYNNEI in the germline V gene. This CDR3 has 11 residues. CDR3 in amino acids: CASRSEETQYF. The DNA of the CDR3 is TGTGCCAGCAGATCGGAAGAGACCCAGTACTTC.

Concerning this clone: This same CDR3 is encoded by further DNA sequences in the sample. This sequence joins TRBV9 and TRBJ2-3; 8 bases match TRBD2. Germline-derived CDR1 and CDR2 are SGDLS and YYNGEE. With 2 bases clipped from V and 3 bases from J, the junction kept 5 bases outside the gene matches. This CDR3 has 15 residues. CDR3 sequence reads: CASSVGGGSTDTQYF. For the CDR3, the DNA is TGTGCCAGCAGCGTGGGCGGGGGGAGTACAGATACGCAGTATTTT.

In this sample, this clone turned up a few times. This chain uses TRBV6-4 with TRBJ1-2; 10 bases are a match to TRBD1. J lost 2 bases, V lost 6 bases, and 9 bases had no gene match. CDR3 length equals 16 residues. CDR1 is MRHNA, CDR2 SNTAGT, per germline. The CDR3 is CASRPGQGIRNYGYTF. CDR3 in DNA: TGTGCCAGCAGGCCGGGACAGGGGATCAGGAACTATGGCTACACCTTC.

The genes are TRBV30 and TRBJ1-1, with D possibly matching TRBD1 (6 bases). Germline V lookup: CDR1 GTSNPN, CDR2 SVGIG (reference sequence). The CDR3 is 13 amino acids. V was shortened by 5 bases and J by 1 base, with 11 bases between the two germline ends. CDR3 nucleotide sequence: TGTGCCTGGCAGGGACAACCGAACACTGAAGCTTTCTTT. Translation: CAWQGQPNTEAFF.

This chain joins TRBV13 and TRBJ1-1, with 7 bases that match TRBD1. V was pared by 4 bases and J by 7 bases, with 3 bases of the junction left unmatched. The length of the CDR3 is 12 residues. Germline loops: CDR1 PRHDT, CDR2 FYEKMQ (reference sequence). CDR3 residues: CASSSRTGEAFF. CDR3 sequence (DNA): TGTGCCAGCAGCTCCCGGACAGGTGAAGCTTTCTTT.

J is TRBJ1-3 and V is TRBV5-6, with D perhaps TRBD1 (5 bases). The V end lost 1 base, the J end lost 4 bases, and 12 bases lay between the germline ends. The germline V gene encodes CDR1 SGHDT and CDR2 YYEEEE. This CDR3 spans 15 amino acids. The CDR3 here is CASSLQGLKGNTIYF. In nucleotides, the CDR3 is TGTGCCAGCAGCTTGCAGGGTTTAAAAGGAAACACCATATATTTT.

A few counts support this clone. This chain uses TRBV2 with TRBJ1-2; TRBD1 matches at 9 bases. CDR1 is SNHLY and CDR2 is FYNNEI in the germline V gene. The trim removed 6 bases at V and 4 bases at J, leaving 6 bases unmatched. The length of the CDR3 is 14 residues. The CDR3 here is CASRPGQGGYGYTF. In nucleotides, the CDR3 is TGTGCCAGCAGACCGGGACAGGGAGGCTATGGCTACACCTTC.

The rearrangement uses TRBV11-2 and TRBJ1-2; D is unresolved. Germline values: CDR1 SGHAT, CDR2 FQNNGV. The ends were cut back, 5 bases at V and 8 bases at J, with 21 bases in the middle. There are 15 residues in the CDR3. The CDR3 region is CASSTPRYGGEGYTF. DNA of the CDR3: TGTGCCAGCAGCACCCCCCGGTATGGCGGGGAGGGCTACACCTTC.

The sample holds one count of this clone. Here the CDR3 reads CASSGGATNEKLFF. DNA of the CDR3: TGTGCCAGCAGTGGGGGGGCCACTAATGAAAAACTGTTTTTT. The chain links TRBV27 to TRBJ1-4, with a tentative D call TRBD1 (6 bases). With 5 bases removed from V and 2 bases from J, the gap between germline ends came to 9 bases. CDR1 is MNHEY and CDR2 is SMNVEV in the germline V gene (reference sequence). This CDR3 spans 14 amino acids. Together with reference TRBV27 and TRBJ1-4, the CDR3 gives the full variable domain: EAQVTQNPRYLITVTGKKLTVTCSQNMNHEYMSWYRQDPGLGLRQIYYSMNVEVTDKGDVPEGYKVSRKEKRNFPLILESPSPNQTSLYFCASSGGATNEKLFFGSGTQLSVL.